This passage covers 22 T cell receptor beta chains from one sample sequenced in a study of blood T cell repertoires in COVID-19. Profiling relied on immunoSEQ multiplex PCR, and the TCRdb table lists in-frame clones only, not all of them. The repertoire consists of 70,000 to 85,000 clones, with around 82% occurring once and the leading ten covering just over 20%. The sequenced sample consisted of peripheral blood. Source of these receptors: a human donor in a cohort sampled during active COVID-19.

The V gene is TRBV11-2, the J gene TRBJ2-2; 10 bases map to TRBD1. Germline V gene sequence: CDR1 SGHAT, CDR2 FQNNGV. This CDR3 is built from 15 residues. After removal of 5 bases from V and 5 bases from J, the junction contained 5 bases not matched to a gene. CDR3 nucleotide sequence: TGTGCCAGCAGCGAAGACAGGGGGCAGACCGGGGAGCTGTTTTTT. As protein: CASSEDRGQTGELFF.

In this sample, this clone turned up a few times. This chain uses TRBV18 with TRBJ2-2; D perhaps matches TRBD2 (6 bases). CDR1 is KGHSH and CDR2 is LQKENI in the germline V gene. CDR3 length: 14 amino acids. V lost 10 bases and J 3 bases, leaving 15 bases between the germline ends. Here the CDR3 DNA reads TGTGCCACCTGCGGGACTTCATACACCGGGGAGCTGTTTTTT. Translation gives CATCGTSYTGELFF. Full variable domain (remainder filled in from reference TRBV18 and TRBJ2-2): NAGVMQNPRHLVRRRGQEARLRCSPMKGHSHVYWYRQLPEEGLKFMVYLQKENIIDESGMPKERFSAEFPKEGPSILRIQQVVRGDSAAYFCATCGTSYTGELFFGEGSRLTVL.

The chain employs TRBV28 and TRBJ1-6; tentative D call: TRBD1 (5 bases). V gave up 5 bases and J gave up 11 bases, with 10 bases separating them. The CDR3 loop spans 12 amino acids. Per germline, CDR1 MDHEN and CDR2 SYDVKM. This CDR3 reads CASSTPGAPLHF. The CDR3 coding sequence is TGTGCCAGCAGTACCCCGGGGGCACCCCTCCACTTT.

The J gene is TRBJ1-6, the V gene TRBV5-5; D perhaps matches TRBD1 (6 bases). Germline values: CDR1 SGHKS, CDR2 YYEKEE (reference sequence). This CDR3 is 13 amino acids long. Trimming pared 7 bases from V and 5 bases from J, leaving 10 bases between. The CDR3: CASGQLDNSPLHF. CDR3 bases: TGTGCCAGCGGACAGCTAGATAATTCACCCCTCCACTTT.

The CDR3 here is CASIAPYEQYF. In DNA form, the CDR3 reads TGCGCCAGCATAGCCCCCTACGAGCAGTACTTC. The chain combines TRBV10-1 with TRBJ2-7; no definite D call. CDR3 size: 11 residues. The germline CDR1 and CDR2 sequences are WNHNN and SYGVQD (reference sequence). Trimming removed 7 bases from V and 2 bases from J, with 6 bases in between.

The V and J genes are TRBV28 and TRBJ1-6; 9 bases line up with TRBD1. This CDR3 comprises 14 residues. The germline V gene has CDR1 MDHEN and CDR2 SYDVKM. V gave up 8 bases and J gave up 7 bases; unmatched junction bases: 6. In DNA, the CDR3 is TGTGCCAGCCGTACCGGGACAGGGAATTCACCCCTCCACTTT. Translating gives CASRTGTGNSPLHF. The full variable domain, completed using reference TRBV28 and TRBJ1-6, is DVKVTQSSRYLVKRTGEKVFLECVQDMDHENMFWYRQDPGLGLRLIYFSYDVKMKEKGDIPEGYSVSREKKERFSLILESASTNQTSMYLCASRTGTGNSPLHFGNGTRLTVT.

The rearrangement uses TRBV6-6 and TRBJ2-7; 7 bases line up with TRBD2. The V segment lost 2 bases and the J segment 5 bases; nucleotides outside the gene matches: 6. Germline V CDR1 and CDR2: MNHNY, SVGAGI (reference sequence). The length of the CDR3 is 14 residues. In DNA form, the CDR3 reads TGTGCCAGCAGTTACGACGGGGGGAGAAACGAGCAGTACTTC. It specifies CASSYDGGRNEQYF.

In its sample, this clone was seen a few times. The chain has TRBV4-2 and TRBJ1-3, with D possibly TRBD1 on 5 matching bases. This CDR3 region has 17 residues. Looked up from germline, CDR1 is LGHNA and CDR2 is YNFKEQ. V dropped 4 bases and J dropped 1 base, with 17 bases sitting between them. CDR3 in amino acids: CASSRGGGALSGNTIYF. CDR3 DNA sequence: TGTGCCAGCAGCCGAGGCGGGGGAGCGCTTTCTGGAAACACCATATATTTT.

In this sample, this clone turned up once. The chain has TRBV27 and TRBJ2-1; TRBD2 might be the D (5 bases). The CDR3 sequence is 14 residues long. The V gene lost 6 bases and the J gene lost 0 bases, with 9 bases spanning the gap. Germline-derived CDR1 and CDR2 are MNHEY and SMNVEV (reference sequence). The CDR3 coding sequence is TGTGCCAGCAGCCCGAGGGTCTCCTACAATGAGCAGTTCTTC. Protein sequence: CASSPRVSYNEQFF.

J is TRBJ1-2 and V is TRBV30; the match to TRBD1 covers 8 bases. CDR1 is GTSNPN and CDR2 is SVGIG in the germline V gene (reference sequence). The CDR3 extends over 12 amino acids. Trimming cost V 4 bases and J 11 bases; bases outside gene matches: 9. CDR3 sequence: CAWTRDRPSYTF. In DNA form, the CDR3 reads TGTGCCTGGACCCGGGACAGGCCATCGTACACCTTC.

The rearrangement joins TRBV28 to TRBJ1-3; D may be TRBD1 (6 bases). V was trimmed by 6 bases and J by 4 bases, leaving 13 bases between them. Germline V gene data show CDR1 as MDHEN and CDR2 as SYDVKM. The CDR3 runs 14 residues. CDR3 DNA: TGTGCCAGCAGCACCGGGACATCCGGAAACACCATATATTTT. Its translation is CASSTGTSGNTIYF.

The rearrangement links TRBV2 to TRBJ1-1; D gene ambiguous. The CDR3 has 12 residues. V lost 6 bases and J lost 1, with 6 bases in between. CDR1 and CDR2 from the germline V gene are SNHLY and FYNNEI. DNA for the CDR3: TGTGCCAGCAGGGCGGGGAACACTGAAGCTTTCTTT. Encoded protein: CASRAGNTEAFF.

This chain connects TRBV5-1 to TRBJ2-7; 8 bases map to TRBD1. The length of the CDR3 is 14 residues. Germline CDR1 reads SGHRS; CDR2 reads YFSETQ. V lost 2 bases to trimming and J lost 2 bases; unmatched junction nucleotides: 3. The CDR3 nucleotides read TGCGCCAGCAGCTTAGGACAGGGCGCCTACGAGCAGTACTTC. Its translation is CASSLGQGAYEQYF.

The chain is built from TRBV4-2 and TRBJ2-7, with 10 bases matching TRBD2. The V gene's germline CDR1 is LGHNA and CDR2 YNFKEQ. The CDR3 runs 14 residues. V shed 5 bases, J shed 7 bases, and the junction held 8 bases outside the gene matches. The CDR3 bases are TGTGCCAGCAGCACTACTAGCGGGGCGGGTGAGCAGTACTTC. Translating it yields CASSTTSGAGEQYF.

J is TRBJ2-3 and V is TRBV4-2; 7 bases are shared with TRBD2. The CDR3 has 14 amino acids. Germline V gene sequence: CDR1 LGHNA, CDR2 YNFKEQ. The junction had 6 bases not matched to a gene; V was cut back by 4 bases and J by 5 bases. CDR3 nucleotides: TGTGCCAGCAGCCCCGGACTAGATAGAGATACGCAGTATTTT. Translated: CASSPGLDRDTQYF.

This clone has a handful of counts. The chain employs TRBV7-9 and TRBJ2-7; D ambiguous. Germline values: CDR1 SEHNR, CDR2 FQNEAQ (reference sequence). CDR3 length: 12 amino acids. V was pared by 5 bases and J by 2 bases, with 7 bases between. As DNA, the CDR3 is TGTGCCAGCAGCCAAGACACCTACGAGCAGTACTTC. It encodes CASSQDTYEQYF.

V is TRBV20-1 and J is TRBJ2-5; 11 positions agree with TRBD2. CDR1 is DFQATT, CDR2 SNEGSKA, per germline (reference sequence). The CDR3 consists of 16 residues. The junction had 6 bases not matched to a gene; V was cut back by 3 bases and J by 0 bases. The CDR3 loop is CSASDSGGGNQETQYF. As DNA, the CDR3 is TGCAGTGCTAGTGATAGCGGGGGGGGGAACCAAGAGACCCAGTACTTC.

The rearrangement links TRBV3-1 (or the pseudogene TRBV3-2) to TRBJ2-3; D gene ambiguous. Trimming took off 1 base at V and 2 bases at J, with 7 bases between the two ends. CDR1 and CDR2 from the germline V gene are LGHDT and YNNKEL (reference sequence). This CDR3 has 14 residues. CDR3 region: CASSQGASTDTQYF. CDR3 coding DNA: TGTGCCAGCAGCCAAGGGGCCTCCACAGATACGCAGTATTTT.

The CDR3 nucleotides are TGTGCCAGCAGCAAGTTAGCGGGGGCTAGCACAGATACGCAGTATTTT. Its translation is CASSKLAGASTDTQYF. The chain recombines TRBV5-6 with TRBJ2-3, with 9 bases that match TRBD2. J lost 0 bases, V lost 4 bases, and 6 bases had no gene match. Germline V CDR1 and CDR2: SGHDT, YYEEEE. This CDR3 is built from 16 residues.

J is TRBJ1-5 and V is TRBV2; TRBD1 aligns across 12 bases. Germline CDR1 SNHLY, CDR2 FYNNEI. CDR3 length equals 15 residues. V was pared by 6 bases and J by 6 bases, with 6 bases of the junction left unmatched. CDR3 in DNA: TGTGCCAGCAGCGGGACAGGGGGCTGGGGTCAGCCCCAGCATTTT. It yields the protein CASSGTGGWGQPQHF.

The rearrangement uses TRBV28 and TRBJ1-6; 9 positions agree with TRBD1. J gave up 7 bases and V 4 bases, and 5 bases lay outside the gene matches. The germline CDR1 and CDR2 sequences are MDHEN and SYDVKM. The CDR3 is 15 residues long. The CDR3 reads CASSSPGQGNSPLHF. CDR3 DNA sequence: TGTGCCAGCAGTTCCCCAGGACAGGGGAATTCACCCCTCCACTTT.

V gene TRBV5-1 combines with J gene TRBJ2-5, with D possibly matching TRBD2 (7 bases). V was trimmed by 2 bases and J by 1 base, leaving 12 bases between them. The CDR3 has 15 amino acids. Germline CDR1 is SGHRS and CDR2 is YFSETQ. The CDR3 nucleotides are TGCGCCAGCAGCTTTACGGGGGGCGTCCAAGAGACCCAGTACTTC. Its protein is CASSFTGGVQETQYF.